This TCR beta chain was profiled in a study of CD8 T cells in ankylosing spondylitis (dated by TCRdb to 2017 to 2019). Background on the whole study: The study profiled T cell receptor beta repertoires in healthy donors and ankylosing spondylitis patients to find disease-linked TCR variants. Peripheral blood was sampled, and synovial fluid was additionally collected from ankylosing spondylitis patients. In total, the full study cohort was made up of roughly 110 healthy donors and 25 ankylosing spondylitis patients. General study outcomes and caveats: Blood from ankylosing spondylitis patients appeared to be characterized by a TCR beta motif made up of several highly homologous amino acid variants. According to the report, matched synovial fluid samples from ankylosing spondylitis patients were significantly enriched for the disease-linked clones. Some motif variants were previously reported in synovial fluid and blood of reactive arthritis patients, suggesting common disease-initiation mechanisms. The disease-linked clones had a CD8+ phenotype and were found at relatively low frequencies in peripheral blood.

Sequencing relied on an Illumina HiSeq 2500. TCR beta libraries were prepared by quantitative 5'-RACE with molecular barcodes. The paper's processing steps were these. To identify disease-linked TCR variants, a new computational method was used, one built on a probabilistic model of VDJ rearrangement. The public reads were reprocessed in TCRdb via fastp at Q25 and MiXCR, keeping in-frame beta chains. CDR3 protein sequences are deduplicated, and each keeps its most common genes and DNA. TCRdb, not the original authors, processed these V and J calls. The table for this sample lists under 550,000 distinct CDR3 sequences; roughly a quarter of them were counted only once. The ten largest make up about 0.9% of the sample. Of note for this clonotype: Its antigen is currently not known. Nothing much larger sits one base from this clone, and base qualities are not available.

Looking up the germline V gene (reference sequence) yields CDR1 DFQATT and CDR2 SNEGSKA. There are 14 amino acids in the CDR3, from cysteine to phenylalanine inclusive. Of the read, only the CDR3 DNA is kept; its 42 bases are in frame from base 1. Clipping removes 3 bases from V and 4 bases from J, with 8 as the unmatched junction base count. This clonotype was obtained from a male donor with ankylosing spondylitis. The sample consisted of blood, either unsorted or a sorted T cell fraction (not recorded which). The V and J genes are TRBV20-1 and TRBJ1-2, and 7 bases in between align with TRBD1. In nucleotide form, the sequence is TGCAGTGCTAGCGCCGGGACAGCGCCCTATGGCTACACCTTC. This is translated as CSASAGTAPYGYTF.